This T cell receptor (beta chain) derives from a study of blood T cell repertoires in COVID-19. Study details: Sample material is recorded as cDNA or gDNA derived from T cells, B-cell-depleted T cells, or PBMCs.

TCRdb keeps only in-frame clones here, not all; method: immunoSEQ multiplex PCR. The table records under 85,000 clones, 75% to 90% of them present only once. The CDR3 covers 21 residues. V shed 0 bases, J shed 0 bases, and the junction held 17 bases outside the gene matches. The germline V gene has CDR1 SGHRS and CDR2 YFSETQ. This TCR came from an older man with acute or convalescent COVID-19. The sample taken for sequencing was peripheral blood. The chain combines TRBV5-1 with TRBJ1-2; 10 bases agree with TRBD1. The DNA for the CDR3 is TGCGCCAGCAGCTTGGGAGACAGGGGGCGAGTTTATGGCCCTACTAACTATGGCTACACCTTC. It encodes CASSLGDRGRVYGPTNYGYTF.